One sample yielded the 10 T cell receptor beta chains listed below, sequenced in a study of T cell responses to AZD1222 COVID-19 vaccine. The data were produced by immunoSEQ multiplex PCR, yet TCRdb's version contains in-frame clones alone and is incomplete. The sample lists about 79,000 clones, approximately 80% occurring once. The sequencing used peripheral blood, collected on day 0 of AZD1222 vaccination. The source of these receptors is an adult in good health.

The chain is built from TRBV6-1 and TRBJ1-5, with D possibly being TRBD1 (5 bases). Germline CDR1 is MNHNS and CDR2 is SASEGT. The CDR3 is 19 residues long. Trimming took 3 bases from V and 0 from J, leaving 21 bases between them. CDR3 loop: CASSDWGGRGLYSNQPQHF. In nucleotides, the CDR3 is TGTGCCAGCAGTGATTGGGGCGGGAGAGGACTTTATAGCAATCAGCCCCAGCATTTT.

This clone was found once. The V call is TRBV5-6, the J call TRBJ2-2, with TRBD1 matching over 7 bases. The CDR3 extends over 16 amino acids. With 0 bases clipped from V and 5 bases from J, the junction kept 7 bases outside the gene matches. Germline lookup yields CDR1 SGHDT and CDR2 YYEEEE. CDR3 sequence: CASSLGTGEYTGELFF. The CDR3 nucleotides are TGTGCCAGCAGCTTGGGTACAGGGGAATATACCGGGGAGCTGTTTTTT.

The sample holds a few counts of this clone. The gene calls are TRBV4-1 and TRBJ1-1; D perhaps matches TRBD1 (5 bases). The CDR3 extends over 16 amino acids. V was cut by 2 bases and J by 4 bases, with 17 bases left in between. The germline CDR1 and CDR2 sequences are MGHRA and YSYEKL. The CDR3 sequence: CASSQPRDPEGTEAFF. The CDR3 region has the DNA TGCGCCAGCAGCCAACCCCGGGACCCTGAGGGCACTGAAGCTTTCTTT.

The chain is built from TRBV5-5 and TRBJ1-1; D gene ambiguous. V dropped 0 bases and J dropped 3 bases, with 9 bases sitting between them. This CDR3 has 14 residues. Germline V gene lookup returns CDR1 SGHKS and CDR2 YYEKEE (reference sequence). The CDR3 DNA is TGTGCCAGCAGCTTGGTCGCGGGATACACTGAAGCTTTCTTT. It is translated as CASSLVAGYTEAFF.

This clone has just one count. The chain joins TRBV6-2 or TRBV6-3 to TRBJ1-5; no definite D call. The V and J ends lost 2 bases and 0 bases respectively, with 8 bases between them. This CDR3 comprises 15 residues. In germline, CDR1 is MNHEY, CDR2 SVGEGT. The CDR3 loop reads CASSYGQYSNQPQHF. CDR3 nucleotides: TGTGCCAGCAGTTACGGTCAGTATAGCAATCAGCCCCAGCATTTT.

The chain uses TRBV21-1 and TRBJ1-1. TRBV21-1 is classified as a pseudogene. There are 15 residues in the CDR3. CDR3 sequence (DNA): TGTGCCAGCAGCGATAAGGACGGGATGGACCTAGAAGCTTTCTTT. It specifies CASSDKDGMDLEAFF.

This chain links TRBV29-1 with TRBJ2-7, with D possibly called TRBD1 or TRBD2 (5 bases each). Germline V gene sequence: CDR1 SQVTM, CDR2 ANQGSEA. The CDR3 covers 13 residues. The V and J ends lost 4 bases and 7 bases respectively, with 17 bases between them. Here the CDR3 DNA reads TGCAGCGTTGGAGTCGGGGCCTCCGGGGAGCAGTACTTC. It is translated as CSVGVGASGEQYF.

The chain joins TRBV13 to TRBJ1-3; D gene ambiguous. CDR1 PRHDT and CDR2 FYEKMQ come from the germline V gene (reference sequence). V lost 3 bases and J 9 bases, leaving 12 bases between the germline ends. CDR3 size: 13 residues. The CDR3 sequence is CASSLGAESTIYF. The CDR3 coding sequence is TGTGCCAGCAGCTTGGGAGCAGAGAGCACCATATATTTT.

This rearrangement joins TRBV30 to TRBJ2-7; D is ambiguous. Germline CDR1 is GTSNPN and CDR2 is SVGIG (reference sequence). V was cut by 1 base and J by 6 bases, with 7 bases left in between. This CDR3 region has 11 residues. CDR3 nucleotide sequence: TGTGCCTGGAGTGCGGTTACCGAGCAGTACTTC. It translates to CAWSAVTEQYF.

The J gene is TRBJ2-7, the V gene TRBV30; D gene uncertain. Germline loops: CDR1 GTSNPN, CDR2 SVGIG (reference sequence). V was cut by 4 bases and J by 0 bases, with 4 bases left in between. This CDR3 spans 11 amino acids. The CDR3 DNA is TGTGCCTGGACAACCTCCTACGAGCAGTACTTC. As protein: CAWTTSYEQYF.